The clone carrying this TCR beta chain was seen a single time. This entry comes from a study of control samples from healthy donors and cancer patients. The CDR3 spans 13 residues. The ends were cut back, 2 bases at V and 5 bases at J, with 10 bases in the middle. The germline V gene has CDR1 GTSNPN and CDR2 SVGIG (reference sequence). Generated by immunoSEQ multiplex PCR, the TCRdb table keeps only in-frame clones and is missing some. The sample holds 95,000 to 100,000 clones, around 88% seen once. Sequenced input: blood. The clonotype originates from a young man in good health. V is TRBV30 and J is TRBJ1-3; D not resolved. For the CDR3, the DNA is TGTGCCTGGAGTCAGGCCAATAGAAACACCATATATTTT. Its translation: CAWSQANRNTIYF.